The rows below give T cell receptor beta chains drawn from one sample of a study of patients and donors after allogeneic stem cell transplantation. TCRdb itself ran the RT-PCR reads through MiXCR, one entry per CDR3 protein. In the table there are about 960,000 distinct CDR3 sequences, over 15% of which are singletons. Sample: blood, either unsorted or a sorted T cell fraction (not recorded which). The receptors were gathered from a human donor who was either an allogeneic HSCT recipient or a stem cell or donor lymphocyte infusion donor (not recorded which). It is not recorded whose cells these are; they may come from a transplant donor. Each CDR3 is given with its conserved first and last residue. A D gene is named only where the DNA matches it firmly. Clone size is stated in some rows and not others, as once, few, many or a class when expanded.

V	size	D	J	DNA	CDR3
TRBV24-1	few	TRBD2	TRBJ2-5	TGTGCCACCAGTGAGCTAGCGGGGGGGCCCAGGCAAGAGACCCAGTACTTC	CATSELAGGPRQETQYF
TRBV15	once	TRBD1	TRBJ1-1	TGTGCCACCAGCGGGGACAGGGGGCCCCCTGAAGCTTTCTTT	CATSGDRGPPEAFF
TRBV12-3/TRBV12-4	.	TRBD1	TRBJ1-2	TGTGCCAGCAGCCCTGACAGGGATCATAAAAACACCTTC	CASSPDRDHKNTF
TRBV30	.	.	TRBJ1-2	TGTGCCTGGATGATAGGGGGACATGGCTACACCTTC	CAWMIGGHGYTF
TRBV5-1	.	.	TRBJ1-6	TGCGCCAGCAGCTTGTCGGGGGGTAGCTCCTATAATTCACCCCTCCACTTT	CASSLSGGSSYNSPLHF
TRBV12-3/TRBV12-4	.	.	TRBJ1-5	TGTGCCAGCAGTTTACGGAGGGTGAGGGATAGCAATCAGCCCCAGCATTTT	CASSLRRVRDSNQPQHF
TRBV7-9	.	.	TRBJ1-1	TGTGCCAGCAGCTTAGGAGGACAGTCTGAAGCTTTCTTT	CASSLGGQSEAFF
TRBV20-1	few	.	TRBJ2-6	TGCAGTGCTAGATTGGGGGCCAACGTCCTGACTTTC	CSARLGANVLTF
TRBV12-3/TRBV12-4	many	TRBD1	TRBJ1-5	TGTGCCAGCAGTAAAGAGATTATGTTATGGGGACAGGAGAATCAGCCCCAGCATTTT	CASSKEIMLWGQENQPQHF
TRBV2	few	TRBD1	TRBJ2-7	TGTGCCAGCAGTCCTCTGACAGGGTCCGTCTCCTACGAGCAGTACTTC	CASSPLTGSVSYEQYF
TRBV20-1	.	.	TRBJ2-7	TGCAGTGCTAGAGATCATCAGGGGAGGAACGAGCAGTACTTC	CSARDHQGRNEQYF
TRBV6-1	few	TRBD2	TRBJ2-7	TGTGCCAGCACTAAGGGACTAGCGGCCTACGAGCAGTACTTC	CASTKGLAAYEQYF
TRBV2	few	TRBD1	TRBJ2-5	TGTGCCAGCAGCGTTACCTGGACAGGAAAAGAGACCCAGTACTTC	CASSVTWTGKETQYF
TRBV20-1	few	TRBD2	TRBJ2-5	TGCAGTGCTAGACCACGGGGGGGACCCACAGATCTCCAAGAGACCCAGTACTTC	CSARPRGGPTDLQETQYF
TRBV20-1	many	.	TRBJ1-2	TGCAGTGCAGAGCAATCAGGGTTTCGCAATGGCTACACCTTC	CSAEQSGFRNGYTF
TRBV15	.	.	TRBJ2-7	TGTGCCACCAGCAGAGATAGAGGGTTCGAGCAGTACTTC	CATSRDRGFEQYF
TRBV12-3/TRBV12-4	few	TRBD2	TRBJ2-1	TGTGCCAGCAGTTTCGCTGGTCCAGCGGGCGGGGGTAATGAGCAGTTCTTC	CASSFAGPAGGGNEQFF
TRBV2	few	.	TRBJ2-3	TGTGCCAGCAGTGATACTAGAGGTACAGATACGCAGTATTTT	CASSDTRGTDTQYF
TRBV4-3	few	.	TRBJ2-5	TGCGCCAGCAGCCAAGATTATCAGGGACGGTTAGAGACCCAGTACTTC	CASSQDYQGRLETQYF
TRBV6-1	.	.	TRBJ1-5	TGTGCCAGCAGTGCGAGCCACAGTCTCAATCAGCCCCAGCATTTT	CASSASHSLNQPQHF
TRBV5-1	few	.	TRBJ2-1	TGCGCCAGCAGCCGCTATAGACCCCGGGACTGGTCCTACAATGAGCAGTTCTTC	CASSRYRPRDWSYNEQFF
TRBV12-3/TRBV12-4	few	TRBD1	TRBJ1-4	TGTGCCAGCAGTCCCAGGGGGAGTTCTGAAAAACTGTTTTTT	CASSPRGSSEKLFF
TRBV9	few	.	TRBJ2-4	TGTGCCAGCAGCGGCCGGACAGATGAAAACATTCAGTACTTC	CASSGRTDENIQYF
TRBV5-1	.	.	TRBJ2-7	TGCGCCAGCAGCTTGTGGGGAAGTACTTACGAGCAGTACTTC	CASSLWGSTYEQYF
TRBV24-1	.	TRBD1	TRBJ2-2	TGTGCCACCAGTGATCGGCAGGGGGTCACCGGGGAGCTGTTTTTT	CATSDRQGVTGELFF
TRBV29-1	.	.	TRBJ1-2	TGCAGCGTTGACATAGACGGCAACTATGGCTACACCTTC	CSVDIDGNYGYTF
TRBV4-3	.	TRBD1	TRBJ1-1	TGCGCCAGCAGCCAAACAGGGGCGGGGACTGAAGCTTTCTTT	CASSQTGAGTEAFF
TRBV20-1	few	.	TRBJ2-3	TGCAGTGCGGAACTTCCTAGCACAGATACGCAGTATTTT	CSAELPSTDTQYF
TRBV7-9	.	.	TRBJ2-1	TGTGCCAGCAGCTCCGGGACCCCCAACCCTCCCAATGAGCAGTTCTTC	CASSSGTPNPPNEQFF
TRBV12-3/TRBV12-4	many	.	TRBJ2-7	TGTGCCAGCAGTTTCCAGAGCGGCTACGAGCAGTACTTC	CASSFQSGYEQYF
TRBV15	.	.	TRBJ2-1	TGTGCCACCAGCAGTCCAGCCGGGGCCCTCTACAATGAGCAGTTCTTC	CATSSPAGALYNEQFF
TRBV3-1	few	TRBD1	TRBJ1-4	TGTGCCAGCAGCCAAGAACAGGGGGCGAGCAGAGAAAAACTGTTTTTT	CASSQEQGASREKLFF
TRBV3-1	.	TRBD2	TRBJ2-5	TGTGCCAGCAGCCAAGAATTTGGCGGGGGGGCCGAGACCCAGTACTTC	CASSQEFGGGAETQYF
TRBV20-1	few	.	TRBJ1-3	TGCAGTGCTTCCATTACCCGGGGCTCTGGAAACACCATATATTTT	CSASITRGSGNTIYF
TRBV7-9	.	.	TRBJ1-2	TGTGCCAGCAGCTTAGAACAGATGTATGGCTACACCTTC	CASSLEQMYGYTF
TRBV12-3/TRBV12-4	few	TRBD2	TRBJ2-5	TGTGCCAGCAGTTTTAAGCGGGGACCCCTCCTAGGGACCCAGTACTTC	CASSFKRGPLLGTQYF
TRBV4-1	few	TRBD1	TRBJ1-6	TGCGCCAGCAGCCTAGACAGGGGGAGCTCACCCCTCCACTTT	CASSLDRGSSPLHF
TRBV7-2	.	.	TRBJ1-2	TGTGCCAGCAGCCCCCGGGCAGGGGTTAGTGGCTACACCTTC	CASSPRAGVSGYTF
TRBV14	few	.	TRBJ2-7	TGTGCCAGCAGCCAAGGGGTTTCGTCCTACGAGCAGTACTTC	CASSQGVSSYEQYF
TRBV15	many	.	TRBJ2-7	TGTGCCACCAGCAGAAACCCGGGACATCCCTACGAGCAGTACTTC	CATSRNPGHPYEQYF
TRBV24-1	many	TRBD2	TRBJ2-1	TGTGCCACCAGTGATTCCACTAGCGGACCCTACAATGAGCAGTTCTTC	CATSDSTSGPYNEQFF
TRBV12-3/TRBV12-4	many	.	TRBJ2-5	TGTGCCAGCGGAGGGGGGGGCAGGGGAGAGACCCAGTACTTC	CASGGGGRGETQYF